The T cell receptor beta chain described here comes from a study of tumor-infiltrating lymphocytes in primary liver carcinoma. Across the study: Every patient in the cohort had a primary liver carcinoma. That carcinoma was treated by surgical resection. The tumors, T1-T3 N0M0 lesions, were about 4.2 to 11 cm across.

Study-level points and caveats: Tumors carried a top-250-clone fraction significantly exceeding that of blood (p = 0.039).

The investigators made TCR beta cDNA from roughly 0.45 ug total RNA, using a constant-region primer. Slightly modified ARM-PCR with three nested multiplex PCR rounds yielded TCR beta libraries. For 10 cycles apiece, the opening two PCR rounds ran with TRBV1-TRBV30 forward primers and a C-beta reverse primer. One entry per CDR3 protein, called by TCRdb with MiXCR from the multiplex PCR reads. In the table there are about 320,000 distinct CDR3 sequences, 50% to 70% of which are singletons. The CDR3 totals 16 residues. The germline V gene has CDR1 MNHNY and CDR2 SVGAGI (reference sequence). Alongside blood RNA obtained from unsorted whole blood, germline DNA was also extracted. A note on this clonotype: Its specificity is unknown. This could be a read error, since a much larger clone is one nucleotide away.

V gene TRBV6-6 combines with J gene TRBJ2-3, with D perhaps given as TRBD1 or TRBD2 (5 bases each). This clonotype was obtained from a man aged 35 to 55 with primary liver carcinoma and hepatitis B virus infection. Sample: peripheral blood. The CDR3 sequence: CVSSYSPGPPTDTQYF. The DNA of the CDR3 is TGTGTCAGCAGTTACTCCCCGGGGCCCCCCACAGATACGCAGTATTTT.